The TCR beta chain described here comes from a study of shared clonotypes between healthy human individuals. Overall study context: There were three CD4 naive, three CD4 memory, two CD8 naive and one CD8 memory plates per donor.

Germline V gives CDR1 MNHEY, CDR2 SVGAGI. Trimming pared 2 bases from V and 0 bases from J, leaving 4 bases between. CDR3 length: 13 amino acids. Study-wide findings and caveats: Compared with clonotypes that all four donors shared, non-shared clonotypes had lower generation probabilities. The study found roughly 5% of naive CD4 clonotypes shared across a handful of donors.

With regard to this clone: What it recognizes is unknown. Other nucleotide sequences from this sample produce the same CDR3.

Method: immunoSEQ multiplex PCR; TCRdb's copy keeps in-frame clones and lacks some. Of about 730,000 clones in the sample, approximately 77% were seen once. Both subsets, CD45RA+ naive and CD45RA-negative memory, were split from the CD4+ cells. The sequenced material came from memory CD4+ T cells sorted from blood. Subset indicated: CD45RA-negative fraction. The chain employs TRBV6-5 and TRBJ1-1; D is unclear. This clonotype was sampled from a woman aged 25 to 39 in good health. In nucleotides, the CDR3 is TGTGCCAGCAGTTACAGCATGAACACTGAAGCTTTCTTT. Residues: CASSYSMNTEAFF.